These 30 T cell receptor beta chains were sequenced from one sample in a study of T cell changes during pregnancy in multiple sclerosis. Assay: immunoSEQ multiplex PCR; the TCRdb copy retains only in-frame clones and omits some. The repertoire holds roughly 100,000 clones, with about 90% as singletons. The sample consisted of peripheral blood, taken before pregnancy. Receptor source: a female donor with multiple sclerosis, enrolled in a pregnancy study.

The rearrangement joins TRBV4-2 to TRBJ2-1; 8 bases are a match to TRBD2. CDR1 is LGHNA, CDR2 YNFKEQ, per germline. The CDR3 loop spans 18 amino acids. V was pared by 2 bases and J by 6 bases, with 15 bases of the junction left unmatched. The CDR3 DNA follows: TGTGCCAGCAGCCAAACCCTCCCCGGACTAGCCTCCAGCAATGAGCAGTTCTTC. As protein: CASSQTLPGLASSNEQFF.

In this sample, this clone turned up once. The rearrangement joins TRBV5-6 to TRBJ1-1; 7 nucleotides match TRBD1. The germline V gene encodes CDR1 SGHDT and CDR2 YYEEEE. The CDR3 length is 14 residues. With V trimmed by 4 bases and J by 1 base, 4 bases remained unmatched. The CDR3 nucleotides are TGTGCCAGCAGCGCACAGGGGAGGAACACTGAAGCTTTCTTT. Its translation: CASSAQGRNTEAFF.

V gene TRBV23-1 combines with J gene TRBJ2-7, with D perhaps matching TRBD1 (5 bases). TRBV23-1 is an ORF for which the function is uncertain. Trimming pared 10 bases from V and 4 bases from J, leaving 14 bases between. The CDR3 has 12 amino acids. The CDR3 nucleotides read TGCGCCATCCTCGGACACATTTACGAGCAGTACTTC. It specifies CAILGHIYEQYF.

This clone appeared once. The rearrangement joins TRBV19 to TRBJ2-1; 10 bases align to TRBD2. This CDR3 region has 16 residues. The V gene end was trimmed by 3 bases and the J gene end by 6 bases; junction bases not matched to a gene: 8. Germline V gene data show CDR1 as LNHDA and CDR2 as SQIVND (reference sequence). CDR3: CASSMLAGDVANEQFF. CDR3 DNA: TGTGCCAGTAGTATGCTAGCGGGAGACGTGGCCAATGAGCAGTTCTTC.

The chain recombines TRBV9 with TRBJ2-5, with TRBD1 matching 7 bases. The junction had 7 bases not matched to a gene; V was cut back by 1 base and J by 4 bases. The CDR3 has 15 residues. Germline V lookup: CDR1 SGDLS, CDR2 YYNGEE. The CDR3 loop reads CASSVTSGGVETQYF. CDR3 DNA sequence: TGTGCCAGCAGCGTAACGTCAGGGGGAGTAGAGACCCAGTACTTC.

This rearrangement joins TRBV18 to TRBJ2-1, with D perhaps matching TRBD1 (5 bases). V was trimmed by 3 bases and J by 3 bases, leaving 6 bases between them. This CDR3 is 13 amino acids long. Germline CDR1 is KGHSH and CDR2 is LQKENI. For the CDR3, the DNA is TGTGCCAGCTCACCGACAGTCTACAATGAGCAGTTCTTC. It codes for CASSPTVYNEQFF.

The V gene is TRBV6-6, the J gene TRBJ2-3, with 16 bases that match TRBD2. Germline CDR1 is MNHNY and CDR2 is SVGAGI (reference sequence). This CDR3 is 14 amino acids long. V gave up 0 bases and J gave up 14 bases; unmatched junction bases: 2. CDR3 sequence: CASSYSGLAGGGYF. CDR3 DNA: TGTGCCAGCAGTTACTCGGGACTAGCGGGAGGGGGGTATTTT.

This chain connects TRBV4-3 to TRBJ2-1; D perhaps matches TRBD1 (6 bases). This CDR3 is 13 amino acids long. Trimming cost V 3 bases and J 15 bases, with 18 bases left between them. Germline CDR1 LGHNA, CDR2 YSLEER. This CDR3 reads CASSHRNRDMVFF. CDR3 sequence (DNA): TGCGCCAGCAGCCACCGAAACCGGGACATGGTGTTCTTC.

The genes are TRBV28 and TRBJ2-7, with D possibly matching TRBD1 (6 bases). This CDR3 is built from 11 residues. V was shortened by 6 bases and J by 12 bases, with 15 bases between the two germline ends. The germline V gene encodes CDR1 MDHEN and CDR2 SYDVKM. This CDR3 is CASSQGQPVYF. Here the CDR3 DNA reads TGTGCCAGCAGCCAAGGACAGCCCGTGTACTTC.

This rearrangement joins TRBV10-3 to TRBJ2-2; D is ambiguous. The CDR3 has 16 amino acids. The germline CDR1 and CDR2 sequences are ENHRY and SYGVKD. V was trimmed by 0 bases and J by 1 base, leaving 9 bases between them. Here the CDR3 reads CAISESTTGNTGELFF. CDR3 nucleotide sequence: TGTGCCATCAGTGAGTCGACAACTGGGAACACCGGGGAGCTGTTTTTT.

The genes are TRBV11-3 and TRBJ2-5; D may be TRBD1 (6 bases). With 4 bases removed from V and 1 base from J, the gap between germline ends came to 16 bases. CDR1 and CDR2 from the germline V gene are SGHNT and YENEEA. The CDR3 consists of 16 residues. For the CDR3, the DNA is TGTGCCAGCAGCTCTCCATGGTCCAGGGGCCAAGAGACCCAGTACTTC. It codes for CASSSPWSRGQETQYF. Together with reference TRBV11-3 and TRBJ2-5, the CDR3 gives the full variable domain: EAGVVQSPRYKIIEKKQPVAFWCNPISGHNTLYWYLQNLGQGPELLIRYENEEAVDDSQLPKDRFSAERLKGVDSTLKIQPAELGDSAVYLCASSSPWSRGQETQYFGPGTRLLVL.

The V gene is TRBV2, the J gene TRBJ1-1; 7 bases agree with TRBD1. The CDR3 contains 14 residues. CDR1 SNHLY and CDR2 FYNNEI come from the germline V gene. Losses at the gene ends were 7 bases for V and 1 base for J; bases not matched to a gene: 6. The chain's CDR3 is CASNNRGANTEAFF. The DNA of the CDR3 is TGTGCCAGCAATAACAGGGGCGCGAACACTGAAGCTTTCTTT. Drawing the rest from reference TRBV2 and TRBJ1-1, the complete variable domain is EPEVTQTPSHQVTQMGQEVILRCVPISNHLYFYWYRQILGQKVEFLVSFYNNEISEKSEIFDDQFSVERPDGSNFTLKIRSTKLEDSAMYFCASNNRGANTEAFFGQGTRLTVV.

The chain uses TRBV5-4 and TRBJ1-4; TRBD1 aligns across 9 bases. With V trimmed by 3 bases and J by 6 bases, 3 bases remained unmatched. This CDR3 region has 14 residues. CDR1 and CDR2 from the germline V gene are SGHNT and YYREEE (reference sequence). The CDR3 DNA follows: TGTGCCAGCAGCTCTCGGGACAGGGATGAAAAACTGTTTTTT. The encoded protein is CASSSRDRDEKLFF.

The CDR3 loop reads CASRLTSGHTDTQYF. CDR3 bases: TGTGCAAGTCGCCTTACTAGCGGCCACACAGATACGCAGTATTTT. The chain uses TRBV12-2 and TRBJ2-3; the table calls TRBD2, which could not be checked here. TRBV12-2 is noted as a pseudogene. The CDR3 is 15 amino acids.

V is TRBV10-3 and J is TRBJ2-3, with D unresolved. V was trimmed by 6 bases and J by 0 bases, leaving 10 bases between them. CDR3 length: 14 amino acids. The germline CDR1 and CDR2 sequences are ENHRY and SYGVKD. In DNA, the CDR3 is TGTGCCATCAGAACTACCACTAGCACAGATACGCAGTATTTT. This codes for CAIRTTTSTDTQYF.

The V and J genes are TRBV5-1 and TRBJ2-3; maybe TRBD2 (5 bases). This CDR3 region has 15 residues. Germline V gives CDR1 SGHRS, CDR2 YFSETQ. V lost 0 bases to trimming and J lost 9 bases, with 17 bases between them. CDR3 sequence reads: CASSLALEGFLTQYF. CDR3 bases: TGCGCCAGCAGCTTGGCACTAGAGGGATTTCTGACGCAGTATTTT.

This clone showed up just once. The CDR3, as DNA: TGCGCCAGCAGCTTGGGACAGGGGGCCTATGGCTACACCTTC. It encodes CASSLGQGAYGYTF. The rearrangement joins TRBV5-1 to TRBJ1-2; 10 bases are shared with TRBD1. This CDR3 is built from 14 residues. Germline V CDR1 and CDR2: SGHRS, YFSETQ. V lost 0 bases to trimming and J lost 4 bases; unmatched junction nucleotides: 0.

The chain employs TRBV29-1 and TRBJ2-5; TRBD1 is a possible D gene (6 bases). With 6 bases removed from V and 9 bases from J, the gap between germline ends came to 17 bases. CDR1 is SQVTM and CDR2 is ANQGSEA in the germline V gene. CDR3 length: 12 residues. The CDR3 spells CSVTGTLAAQYF. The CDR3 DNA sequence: TGCAGCGTAACCGGGACACTTGCGGCCCAGTACTTC.

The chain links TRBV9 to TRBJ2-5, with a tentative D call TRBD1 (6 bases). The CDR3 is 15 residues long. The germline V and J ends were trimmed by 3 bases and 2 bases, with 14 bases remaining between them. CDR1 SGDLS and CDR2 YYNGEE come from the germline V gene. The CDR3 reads CASSAGTRTQETQYF. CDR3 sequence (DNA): TGTGCCAGCAGCGCCGGGACACGGACACAAGAGACCCAGTACTTC.

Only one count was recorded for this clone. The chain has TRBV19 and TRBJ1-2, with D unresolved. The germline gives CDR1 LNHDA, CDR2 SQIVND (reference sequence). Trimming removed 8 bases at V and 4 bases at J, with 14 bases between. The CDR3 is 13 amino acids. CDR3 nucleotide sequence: TGTGCCAGTGGAGCGGAGAAAATCTATGGCTACACCTTC. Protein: CASGAEKIYGYTF.

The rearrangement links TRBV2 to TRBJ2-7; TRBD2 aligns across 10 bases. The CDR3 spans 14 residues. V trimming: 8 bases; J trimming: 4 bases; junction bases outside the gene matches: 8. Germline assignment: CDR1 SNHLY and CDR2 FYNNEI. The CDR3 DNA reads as TGTGCCAGCGGGGTAGCGGGGGGTCCTTACGAGCAGTACTTC. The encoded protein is CASGVAGGPYEQYF.

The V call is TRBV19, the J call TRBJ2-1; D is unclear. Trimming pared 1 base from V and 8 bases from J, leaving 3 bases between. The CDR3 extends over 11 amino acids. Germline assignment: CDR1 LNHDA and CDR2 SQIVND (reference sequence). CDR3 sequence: CASSIGHEQFF. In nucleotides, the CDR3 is TGTGCCAGTAGTATAGGGCATGAGCAGTTCTTC.

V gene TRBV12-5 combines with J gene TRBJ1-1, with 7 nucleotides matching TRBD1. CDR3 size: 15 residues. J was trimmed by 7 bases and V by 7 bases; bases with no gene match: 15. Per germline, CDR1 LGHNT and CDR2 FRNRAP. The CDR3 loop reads CASATPGGTTDEAFF. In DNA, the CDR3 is TGTGCTAGTGCCACACCAGGGGGTACGACAGATGAAGCTTTCTTT.

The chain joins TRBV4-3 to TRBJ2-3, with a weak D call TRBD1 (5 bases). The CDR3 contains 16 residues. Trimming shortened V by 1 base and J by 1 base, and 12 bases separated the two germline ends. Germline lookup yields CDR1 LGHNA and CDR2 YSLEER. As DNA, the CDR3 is TGCGCCAGCAGCCAAGGACGGCAGGGCGGCACAGATACGCAGTATTTT. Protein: CASSQGRQGGTDTQYF.

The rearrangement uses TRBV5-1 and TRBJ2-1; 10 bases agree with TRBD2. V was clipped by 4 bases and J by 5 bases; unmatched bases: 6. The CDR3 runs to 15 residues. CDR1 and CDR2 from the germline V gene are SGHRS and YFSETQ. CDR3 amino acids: CASSPVAGGNNEQFF. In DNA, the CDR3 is TGCGCCAGCAGCCCTGTAGCGGGGGGTAACAATGAGCAGTTCTTC. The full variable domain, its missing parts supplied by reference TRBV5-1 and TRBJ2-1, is KAGVTQTPRYLIKTRGQQVTLSCSPISGHRSVSWYQQTPGQGLQFLFEYFSETQRNKGNFPGRFSGRQFSNSRSEMNVSTLELGDSALYLCASSPVAGGNNEQFFGPGTRLTVL.

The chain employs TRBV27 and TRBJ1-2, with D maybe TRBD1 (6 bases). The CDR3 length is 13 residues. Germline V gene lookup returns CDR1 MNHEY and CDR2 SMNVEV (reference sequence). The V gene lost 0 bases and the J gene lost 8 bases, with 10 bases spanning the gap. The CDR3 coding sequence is TGTGCCAGCAGTTTATCCAGGGGCTCAGGCTACACCTTC. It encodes CASSLSRGSGYTF.

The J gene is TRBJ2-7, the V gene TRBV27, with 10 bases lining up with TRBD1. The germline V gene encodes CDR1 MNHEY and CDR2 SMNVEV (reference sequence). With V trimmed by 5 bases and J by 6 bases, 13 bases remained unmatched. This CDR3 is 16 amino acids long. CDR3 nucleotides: TGTGCCAGCAGTCCAGGGACAGGGGTTTTGACGGTCGAGCAGTACTTC. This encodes CASSPGTGVLTVEQYF.

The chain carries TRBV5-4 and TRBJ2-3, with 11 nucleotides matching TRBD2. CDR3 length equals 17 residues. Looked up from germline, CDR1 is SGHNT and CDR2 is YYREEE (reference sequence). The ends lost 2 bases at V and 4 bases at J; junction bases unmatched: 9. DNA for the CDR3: TGTGCCAGCAGCTTAAATAGCGGGAGGGCCGGGGCAGATACGCAGTATTTT. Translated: CASSLNSGRAGADTQYF.

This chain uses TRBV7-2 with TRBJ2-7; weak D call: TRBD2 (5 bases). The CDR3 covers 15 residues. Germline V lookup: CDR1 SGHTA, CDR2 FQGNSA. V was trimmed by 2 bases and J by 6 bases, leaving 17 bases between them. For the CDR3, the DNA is TGTGCCAGCAGCTTAACGGTGGACTCGGGCTCCGAGCAGTACTTC. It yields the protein CASSLTVDSGSEQYF. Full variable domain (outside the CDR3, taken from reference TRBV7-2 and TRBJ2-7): GAGVSQSPSNKVTEKGKDVELRCDPISGHTALYWYRQSLGQGLEFLIYFQGNSAPDKSGLPSDRFSAERTGGSVSTLTIQRTQQEDSAVYLCASSLTVDSGSEQYFGPGTRLTVT.

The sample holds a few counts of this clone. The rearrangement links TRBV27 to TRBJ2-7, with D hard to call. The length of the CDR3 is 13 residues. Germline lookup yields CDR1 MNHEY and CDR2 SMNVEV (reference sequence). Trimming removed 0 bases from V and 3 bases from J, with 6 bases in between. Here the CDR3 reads CASSLSNGYEQYF. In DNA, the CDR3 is TGTGCCAGCAGTTTATCGAACGGCTACGAGCAGTACTTC.